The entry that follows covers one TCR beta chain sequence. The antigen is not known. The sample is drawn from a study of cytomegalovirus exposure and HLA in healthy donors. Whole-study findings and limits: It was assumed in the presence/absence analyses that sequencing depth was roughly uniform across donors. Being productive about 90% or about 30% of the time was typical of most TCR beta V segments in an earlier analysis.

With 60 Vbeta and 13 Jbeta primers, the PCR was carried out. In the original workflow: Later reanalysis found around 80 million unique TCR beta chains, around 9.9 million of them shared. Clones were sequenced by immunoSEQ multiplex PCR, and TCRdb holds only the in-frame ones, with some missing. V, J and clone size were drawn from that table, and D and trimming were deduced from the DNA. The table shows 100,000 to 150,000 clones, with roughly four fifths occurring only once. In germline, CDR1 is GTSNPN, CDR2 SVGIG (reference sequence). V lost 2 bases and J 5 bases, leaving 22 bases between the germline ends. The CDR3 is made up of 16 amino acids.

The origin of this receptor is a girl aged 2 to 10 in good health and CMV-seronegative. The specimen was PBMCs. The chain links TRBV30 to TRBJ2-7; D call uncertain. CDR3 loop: CAWSRGMIEDPHEQYF. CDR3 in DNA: TGTGCCTGGAGTCGCGGCATGATCGAAGACCCCCACGAGCAGTACTTC.